This T cell receptor (beta chain) appears in the sequencing data of a study of long-term antiretroviral therapy in people with HIV. General study findings and limits: Following ART, diversity rose but still fell short of transplant donor controls.

Turning to this clone: Its target is not known.

Survey-level immunoSEQ v3.0 assays were run. Only in-frame clones appear in the TCRdb table, and some are missing; sequencing was by immunoSEQ multiplex PCR. In the table there are some 28,000 clones, approximately 95% of which are singletons. The origin of this receptor is a man in his forties or fifties with HIV. The sample was unsorted PBMCs, taken 5.3 years after starting antiretroviral therapy.

In nucleotides, the CDR3 is TGCAGCGTTTGGGGGGAAGGGATGAACACTGAAGCTTTCTTT. Translating it yields CSVWGEGMNTEAFF. V is TRBV29-1 and J is TRBJ1-1; weak D call: TRBD1 (5 bases). CDR3 length: 14 residues. Germline CDR1 and CDR2: SQVTM and ANQGSEA. V was shortened by 5 bases and J by 0 bases, with 13 bases between the two germline ends.